These 17 T cell receptor beta chains were all obtained from the same sample, sequenced in a study of Graves' ophthalmopathy and Graves' hyperthyroidism. RNA transcripts were the template, and TCR beta CDR3 regions were amplified from them. HTBI-primed RT-PCR formed the first round, and a multiplex PCR formed the second. MiXCR, run by TCRdb on the multiplex PCR reads, gives a single entry per CDR3 protein. Of 650,000 to 800,000 distinct CDR3 sequences in the sample, about two fifths are singletons; the top ten hold over 2.5%. The specimen sequenced was peripheral blood. Receptors were obtained from an adult man with Graves' ophthalmopathy.

Ten or more counts support this clonotype. This chain connects TRBV5-1 to TRBJ1-5, with D possibly matching TRBD1 (6 bases). The CDR3 loop spans 15 amino acids. V dropped 3 bases and J dropped 7 bases, with 17 bases sitting between them. The germline V gene has CDR1 SGHRS and CDR2 YFSETQ. As DNA, the CDR3 is TGCGCCAGCAGCTGGAGTGGGGGCAACGGGCAGCCCCAGCATTTT. Translation: CASSWSGGNGQPQHF.

The CDR3 sequence is CASSPDREEHSTEAFF. The DNA for the CDR3 is TGTGCCAGCAGTCCGGACAGGGAGGAGCATAGCACTGAAGCTTTCTTT. J is TRBJ1-1 and V is TRBV11-2; 8 positions match TRBD1. V was clipped by 6 bases and J by 4 bases; unmatched bases: 13. This CDR3 is 16 amino acids long. Germline V gene data show CDR1 as SGHAT and CDR2 as FQNNGV.

This clonotype was seen at least ten times. V usage is TRBV29-1 and J usage is TRBJ1-1, with D perhaps matching TRBD1 (5 bases). This CDR3 is built from 14 residues. V lost 5 bases and J lost 4, with 17 bases in between. Germline V gene lookup returns CDR1 SQVTM and CDR2 ANQGSEA. The CDR3 coding sequence is TGCAGCGTTCTCGATCAGGGTAGGGCCACTGAAGCTTTCTTT. It specifies CSVLDQGRATEAFF.

Turning to this clonotype: It is likely a read error, because the conserved phenylalanine at the end of the CDR3 is missing. The rearrangement joins TRBV20-1 to TRBJ2-7; D gene unclear. The V end was cut by 6 bases, the J end by 6 bases, with 21 bases between. Germline V lookup: CDR1 DFQATT, CDR2 SNEGSKA (reference sequence). This CDR3 comprises 14 residues. The CDR3: CSALTPGNPPEQYL. The DNA of the CDR3 is TGCAGTGCGCTCACCCCGGGCAATCCCCCCGAGCAGTACCTC.

This clonotype was found many times. The chain employs TRBV9 and TRBJ2-6; 9 nucleotides align to TRBD1. With 3 bases clipped from V and 2 bases from J, the junction kept 6 bases outside the gene matches. The CDR3 is 17 amino acids. The germline V gene has CDR1 SGDLS and CDR2 YYNGEE. CDR3 DNA: TGTGCCAGCAGCGCCGGGACAGGGTTCACTGGGGCCAACGTCCTGACTTTC. Translated: CASSAGTGFTGANVLTF.

This clonotype was recorded many times. The chain couples TRBV14 to TRBJ2-7; D is unclear. From germline, CDR1 is SGHDN and CDR2 FVKESK. V was clipped by 4 bases and J by 0 bases, with 7 bases between them. The CDR3 length is 13 residues. CDR3: CASSPAVSYEQYF. CDR3 DNA sequence: TGTGCCAGCAGCCCCGCAGTCTCCTACGAGCAGTACTTC.

The J gene is TRBJ2-7, the V gene TRBV12-3 or TRBV12-4; 9 positions agree with TRBD1. The CDR3 runs 13 residues. V was pared by 6 bases and J by 3 bases, with 3 bases of the junction left unmatched. The CDR3 region has the DNA TGTGCCAGCAGGGGACAGGGCAACTACGAGCAGTACTTC. Translating it yields CASRGQGNYEQYF.

This clonotype was observed many times. V is TRBV14 and J is TRBJ2-6; D possibly corresponds to TRBD1 (5 bases). Germline lookup yields CDR1 SGHDN and CDR2 FVKESK. The CDR3 is 16 amino acids. Between the trimmed V and J ends, which lost 3 bases and 4 bases, there was a span of 13 bases. CDR3 amino acids: CASSHKGVSGANVLTF. CDR3 nucleotides: TGTGCCAGCAGCCATAAAGGGGTTTCAGGGGCCAACGTCCTGACTTTC.

A remark on this clonotype: With a much larger clone just one base away, this may be a read error. Likely a read error: the CDR3 ends without its conserved phenylalanine or tryptophan. V gene TRBV7-2 combines with J gene TRBJ2-7; D gene uncertain. The CDR3 consists of 14 residues. Germline V CDR1 and CDR2: SGHTA, FQGNSA. Between the trimmed V and J ends, which lost 5 bases and 3 bases, there was a span of 14 bases. The chain's CDR3 is CASSPGPPFYEQYS. The CDR3, as DNA: TGTGCCAGCAGCCCCGGACCGCCGTTCTACGAGCAGTACTCC.

This clonotype was recorded at least ten times. The V and J genes are TRBV6-5 and TRBJ1-3; no clear D. V was cut by 0 bases and J by 7 bases, with 13 bases left in between. The CDR3 runs to 15 residues. CDR1 and CDR2 (germline): MNHEY, SVGAGI. The chain's CDR3 is CASSYSKVGANTIYF. In DNA, the CDR3 is TGTGCCAGCAGTTACTCGAAGGTGGGAGCCAACACCATATATTTT.

The J gene is TRBJ2-6, the V gene TRBV7-9; maybe TRBD2 (5 bases). Germline V gene sequence: CDR1 SEHNR, CDR2 FQNEAQ (reference sequence). Trimming took off 5 bases at V and 2 bases at J, with 10 bases between the two ends. The length of the CDR3 is 15 residues. The CDR3 sequence is CASSTTGTGANVLTF. CDR3 coding DNA: TGTGCCAGCAGCACCACCGGGACTGGGGCCAACGTCCTGACTTTC.

The V call is TRBV29-1, the J call TRBJ1-3; D remains unclear. There are 12 residues in the CDR3. Germline values: CDR1 SQVTM, CDR2 ANQGSEA. Trimming stripped 2 bases from V and 10 bases from J, with 12 bases between. The CDR3 bases are TGCAGCGTTGAAAGTCCCGGGAAGACCATATATTTT. Protein: CSVESPGKTIYF.

This clonotype was recorded many times. The junction and the germline gene differ at one end; a read error may be behind it. This rearrangement joins TRBV10-3 to TRBJ2-7, with D perhaps given as TRBD1 or TRBD2 (5 bases each). Germline CDR1 reads ENHRY; CDR2 reads SYGVKD. The CDR3 runs 12 residues. Here the CDR3 DNA reads TGTGCCAGCAGTTCCGGGACCTTTGGGCAGTACTTC. It yields the protein CASSSGTFGQYF.

In its sample, this clonotype was seen once. J is TRBJ2-7 and V is TRBV30; 10 nucleotides line up with TRBD2. CDR3 length: 14 residues. J gave up 0 bases and V 7 bases, and 6 bases lay outside the gene matches. CDR1 and CDR2 from the germline V gene are GTSNPN and SVGIG (reference sequence). This CDR3 is CALGTSATSYEQYF. CDR3 bases: TGTGCCTTGGGGACTAGCGCGACCTCCTACGAGCAGTACTTC.

This clonotype was seen a handful of times. The germline gene is not matched at one end of the junction; a read error may be the cause. This chain joins TRBV3-1 and TRBJ1-2, with unresolved D. The V gene's germline CDR1 is LGHDT and CDR2 YNNKEL (reference sequence). CDR3 length equals 12 residues. The CDR3 nucleotides are TGTGCCAGCAGCCAAGAACTCGCGGAGATGTTCTTC. Its translation is CASSQELAEMFF.

The V call is TRBV9, the J call TRBJ1-5; maybe TRBD1 (5 bases). The CDR3 runs to 16 residues. Germline CDR1 and CDR2: SGDLS and YYNGEE. V shed 0 bases and J shed 3 bases, with 13 bases lying between them. The CDR3 reads CASSVVTGSSNQPQHF. DNA for the CDR3: TGTGCCAGCAGCGTAGTAACAGGATCATCCAATCAGCCCCAGCATTTT.

In this sample, this clonotype turned up many times. One end of the junction fails to match germline, which may point to a read error. CDR3 sequence (DNA): TGCGCCAGCAGCTTTAGTGGCTACGAGCAGTACTTC. This encodes CASSFSGYEQYF. The V gene is TRBV7-8, the J gene TRBJ2-7, with unresolved D. Germline CDR1 and CDR2: SGHVS and FQNEAQ. The CDR3 has 12 amino acids.